Described below is a single T cell receptor beta chain sequence and its context. CDR1 MGHRA and CDR2 YSYEKL come from the germline V gene. With 0 bases clipped from V and 3 bases from J, the junction kept 7 bases outside the gene matches. This CDR3 has 17 residues. This specimen comes from a study of technical replicates of blood from several donors. Some clones are missing from TCRdb's copy, which holds only in-frame ones; the method was immunoSEQ multiplex PCR. This table has about 83,000 clones, 90% to 95% appearing once. The specimen sequenced was T cells isolated from PBMCs. This TCR came from a human donor in good health. The rearrangement joins TRBV4-1 to TRBJ1-5; TRBD1 agrees at 8 bases. The DNA for the CDR3 is TGCGCCAGCAGCCAAGATAAGGAGCAGGGGGCCAATCAGCCCCAGCATTTT. Translated, it gives CASSQDKEQGANQPQHF.